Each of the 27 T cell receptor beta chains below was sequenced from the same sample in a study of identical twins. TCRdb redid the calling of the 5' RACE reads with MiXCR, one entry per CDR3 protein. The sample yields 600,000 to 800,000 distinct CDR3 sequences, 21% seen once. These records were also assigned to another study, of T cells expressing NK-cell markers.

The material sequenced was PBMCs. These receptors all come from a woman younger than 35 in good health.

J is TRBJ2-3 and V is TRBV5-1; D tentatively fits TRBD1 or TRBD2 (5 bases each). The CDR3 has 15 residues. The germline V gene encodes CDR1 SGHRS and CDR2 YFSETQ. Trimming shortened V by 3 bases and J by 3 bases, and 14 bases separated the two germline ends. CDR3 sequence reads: CASSSRDPRTDTQYF. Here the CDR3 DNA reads TGCGCCAGCAGCTCCCGGGACCCGAGGACAGATACGCAGTATTTT.

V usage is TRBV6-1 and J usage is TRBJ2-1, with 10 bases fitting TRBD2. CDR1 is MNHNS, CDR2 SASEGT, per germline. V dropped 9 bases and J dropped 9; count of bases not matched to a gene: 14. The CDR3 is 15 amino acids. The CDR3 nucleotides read TGTGCCAGTTCAAAACCCGGGACTAGCGTCGCTGAGCAGTTCTTC. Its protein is CASSKPGTSVAEQFF.

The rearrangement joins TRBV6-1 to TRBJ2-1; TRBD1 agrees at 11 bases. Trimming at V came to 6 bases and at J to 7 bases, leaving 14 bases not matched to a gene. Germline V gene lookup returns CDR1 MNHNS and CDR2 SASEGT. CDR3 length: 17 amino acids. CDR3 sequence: CASRESQDRGRRNEQFF. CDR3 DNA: TGTGCCAGCAGGGAGAGCCAGGACAGGGGGCGTAGGAATGAGCAGTTCTTC.

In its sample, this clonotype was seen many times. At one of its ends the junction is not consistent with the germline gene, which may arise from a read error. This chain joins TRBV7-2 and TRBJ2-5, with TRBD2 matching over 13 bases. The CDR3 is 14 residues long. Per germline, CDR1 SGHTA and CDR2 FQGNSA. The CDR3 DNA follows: TGCGCCAGCAGCTTGGGACTAGCGGGGGAGACCCAGTACTTC. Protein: CASSLGLAGETQYF.

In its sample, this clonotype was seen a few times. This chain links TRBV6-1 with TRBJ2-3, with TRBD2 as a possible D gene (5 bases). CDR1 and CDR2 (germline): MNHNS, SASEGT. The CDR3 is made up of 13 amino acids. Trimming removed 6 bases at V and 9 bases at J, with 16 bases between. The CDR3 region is CASSPSPVGTQYF. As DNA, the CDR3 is TGTGCCAGCAGCCCTAGCCCCGTTGGGACGCAGTATTTT.

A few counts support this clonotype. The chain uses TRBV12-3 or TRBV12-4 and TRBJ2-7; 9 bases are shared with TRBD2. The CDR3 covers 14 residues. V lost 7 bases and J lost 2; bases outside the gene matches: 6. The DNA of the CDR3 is TGTGCCAGCAAGATGCGGGAGGGAACCTACGAGCAGTACTTC. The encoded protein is CASKMREGTYEQYF.

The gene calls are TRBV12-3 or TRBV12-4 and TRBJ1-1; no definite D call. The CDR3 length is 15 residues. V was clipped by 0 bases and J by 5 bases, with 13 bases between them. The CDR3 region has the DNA TGTGCCAGCAGTTTAGCGTACGGGGAGAGGACTGAAGCTTTCTTT. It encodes CASSLAYGERTEAFF.

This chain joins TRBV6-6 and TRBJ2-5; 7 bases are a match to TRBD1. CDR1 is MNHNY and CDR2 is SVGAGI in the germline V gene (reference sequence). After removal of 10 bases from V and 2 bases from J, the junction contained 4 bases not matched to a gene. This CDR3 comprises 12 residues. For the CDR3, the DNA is TGTGCCACCGGGACAGTACAAGAGACCCAGTACTTC. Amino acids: CATGTVQETQYF.

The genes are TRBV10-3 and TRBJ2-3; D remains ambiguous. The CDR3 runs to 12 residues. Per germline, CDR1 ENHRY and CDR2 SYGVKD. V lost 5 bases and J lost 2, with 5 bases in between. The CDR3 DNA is TGTGCCATCAGTCCCCACACAGATACGCAGTATTTT. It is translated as CAISPHTDTQYF.

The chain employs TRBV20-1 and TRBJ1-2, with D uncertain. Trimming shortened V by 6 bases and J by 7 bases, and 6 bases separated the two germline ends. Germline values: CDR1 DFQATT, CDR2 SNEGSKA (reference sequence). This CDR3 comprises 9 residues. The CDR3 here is CSARSGYTF. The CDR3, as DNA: TGCAGTGCGCGCAGTGGCTACACCTTC.

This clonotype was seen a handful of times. This CDR3 reads CSASSRNSGANVLTF. In nucleotides, the CDR3 is TGCAGTGCTAGCTCCCGGAACTCTGGGGCCAACGTCCTGACTTTC. The rearrangement uses TRBV20-1 and TRBJ2-6; D is unresolved. The germline gives CDR1 DFQATT, CDR2 SNEGSKA (reference sequence). Trimming shortened V by 3 bases and J by 0 bases, and 9 bases separated the two germline ends. This CDR3 has 15 amino acids.

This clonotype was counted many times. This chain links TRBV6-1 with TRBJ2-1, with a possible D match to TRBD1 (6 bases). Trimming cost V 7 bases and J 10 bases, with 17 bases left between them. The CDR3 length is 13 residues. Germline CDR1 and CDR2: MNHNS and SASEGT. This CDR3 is CASTSTFGGEQFF. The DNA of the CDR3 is TGTGCCAGCACATCGACTTTTGGGGGCGAGCAGTTCTTC.

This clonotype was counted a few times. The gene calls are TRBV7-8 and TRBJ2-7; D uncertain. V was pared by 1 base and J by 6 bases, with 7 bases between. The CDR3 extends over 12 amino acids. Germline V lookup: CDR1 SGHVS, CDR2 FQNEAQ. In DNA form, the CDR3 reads TGTGCCAGCAGCTTAGGGTCCGTCGAGCAGTACTTC. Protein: CASSLGSVEQYF.

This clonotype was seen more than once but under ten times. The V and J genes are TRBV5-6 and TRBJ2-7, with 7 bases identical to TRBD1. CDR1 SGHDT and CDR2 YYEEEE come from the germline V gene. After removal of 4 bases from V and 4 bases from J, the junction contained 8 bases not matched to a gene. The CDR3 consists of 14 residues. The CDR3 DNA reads TGTGCCAGCAGCCCAAACAGGGGCAAGTACGAGCAGTACTTC. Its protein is CASSPNRGKYEQYF.

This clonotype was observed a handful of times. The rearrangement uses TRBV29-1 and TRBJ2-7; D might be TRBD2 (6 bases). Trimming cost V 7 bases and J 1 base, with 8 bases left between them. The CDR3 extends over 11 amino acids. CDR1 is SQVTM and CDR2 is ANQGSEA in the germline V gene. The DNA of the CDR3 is TGCAGCGGGAGGGGATCCTACGAGCAGTACTTC. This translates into CSGRGSYEQYF.

For the CDR3, the DNA is TGTGCCAGCAGTTACCAACTAGCGGGGAATACTCGGAGGACCGGGGAGCTGTTTTTT. Its translation is CASSYQLAGNTRRTGELFF. The rearrangement joins TRBV6-5 to TRBJ2-2; 10 positions match TRBD2. This CDR3 is 19 amino acids long. V was clipped by 2 bases and J by 5 bases; unmatched bases: 14. Germline V gene data show CDR1 as MNHEY and CDR2 as SVGAGI.

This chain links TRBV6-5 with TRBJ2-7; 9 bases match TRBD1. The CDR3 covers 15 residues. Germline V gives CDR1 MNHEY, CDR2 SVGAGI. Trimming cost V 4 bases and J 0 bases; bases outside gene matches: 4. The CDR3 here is CASSFRDRVSYEQYF. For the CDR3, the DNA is TGTGCCAGCAGTTTCCGGGACAGGGTCTCCTACGAGCAGTACTTC.

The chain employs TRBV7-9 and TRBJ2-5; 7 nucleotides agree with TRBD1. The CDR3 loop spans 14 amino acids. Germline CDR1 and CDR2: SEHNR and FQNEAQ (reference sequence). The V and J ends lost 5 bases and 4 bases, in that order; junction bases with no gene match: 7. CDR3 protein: CASSKGGASETQYF. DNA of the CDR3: TGTGCCAGCAGCAAAGGGGGCGCATCAGAGACCCAGTACTTC.

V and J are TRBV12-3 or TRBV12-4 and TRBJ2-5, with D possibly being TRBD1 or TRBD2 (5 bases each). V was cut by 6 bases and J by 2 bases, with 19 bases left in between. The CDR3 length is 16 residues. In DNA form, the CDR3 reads TGTGCCAGCAGCACCTACCGGTGGGGACCTCAAGAGACCCAGTACTTC. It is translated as CASSTYRWGPQETQYF.

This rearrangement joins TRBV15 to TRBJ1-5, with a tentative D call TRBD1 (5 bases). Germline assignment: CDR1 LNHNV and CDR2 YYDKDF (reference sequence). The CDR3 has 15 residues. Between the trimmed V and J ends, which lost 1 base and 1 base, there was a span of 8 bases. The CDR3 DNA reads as TGTGCCACCAGCAGAGGCAGGGCGAGCAATCAGCCCCAGCATTTT. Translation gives CATSRGRASNQPQHF.

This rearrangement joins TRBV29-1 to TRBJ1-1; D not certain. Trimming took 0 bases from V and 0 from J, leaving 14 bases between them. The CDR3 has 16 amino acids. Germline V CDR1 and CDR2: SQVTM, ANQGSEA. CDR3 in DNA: TGCAGCGTTGAAGATTTACAACGCCCCCTGAACACTGAAGCTTTCTTT. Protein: CSVEDLQRPLNTEAFF.

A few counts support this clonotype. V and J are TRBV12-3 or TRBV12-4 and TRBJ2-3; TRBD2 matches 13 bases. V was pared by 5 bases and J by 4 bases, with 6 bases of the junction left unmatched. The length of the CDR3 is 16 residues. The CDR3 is CASSTSGGAEADTQYF. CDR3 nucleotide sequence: TGTGCCAGCAGTACTAGCGGGGGGGCCGAAGCAGATACGCAGTATTTT.

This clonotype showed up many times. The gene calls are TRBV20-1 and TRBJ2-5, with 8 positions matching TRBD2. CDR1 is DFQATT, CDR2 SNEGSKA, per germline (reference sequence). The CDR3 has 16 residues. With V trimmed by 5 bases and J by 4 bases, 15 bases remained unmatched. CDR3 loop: CSAPGLTGGRGETQYF. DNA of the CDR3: TGCAGTGCTCCGGGACTGACGGGAGGGAGGGGAGAGACCCAGTACTTC.

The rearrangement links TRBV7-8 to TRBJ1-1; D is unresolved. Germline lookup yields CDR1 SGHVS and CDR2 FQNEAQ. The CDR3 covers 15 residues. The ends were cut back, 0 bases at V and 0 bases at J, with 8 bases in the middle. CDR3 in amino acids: CASSLASTVNTEAFF. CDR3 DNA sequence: TGTGCCAGCAGCTTAGCGTCGACGGTGAACACTGAAGCTTTCTTT.

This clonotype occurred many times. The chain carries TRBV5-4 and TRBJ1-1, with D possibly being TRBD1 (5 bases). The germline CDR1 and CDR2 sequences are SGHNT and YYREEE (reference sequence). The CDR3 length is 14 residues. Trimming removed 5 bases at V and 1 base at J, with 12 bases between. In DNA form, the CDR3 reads TGTGCCAGCAGGCGGGTTCAGGGGAACACTGAAGCTTTCTTT. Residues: CASRRVQGNTEAFF. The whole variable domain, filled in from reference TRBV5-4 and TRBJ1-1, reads ETGVTQSPTHLIKTRGQQVTLRCSSQSGHNTVSWYQQALGQGPQFIFQYYREEENGRGNFPPRFSGLQFPNYSSELNVNALELDDSALYLCASRRVQGNTEAFFGQGTRLTVV.

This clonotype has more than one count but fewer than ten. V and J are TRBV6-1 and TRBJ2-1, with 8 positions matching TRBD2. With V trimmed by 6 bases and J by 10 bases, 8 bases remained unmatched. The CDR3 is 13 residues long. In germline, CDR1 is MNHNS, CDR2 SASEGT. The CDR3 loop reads CASSHDPGGEQFF. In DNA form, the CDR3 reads TGTGCCAGCAGCCATGATCCGGGGGGGGAGCAGTTCTTC.

CDR3 sequence (DNA): TGTGCCAGCAGCTTAGTTGCCAGGACGGGGACCCAGTACTTC. This encodes CASSLVARTGTQYF. This chain links TRBV7-2 with TRBJ2-5; D is undetermined. This CDR3 spans 14 amino acids. Germline V gene sequence: CDR1 SGHTA, CDR2 FQGNSA. The germline V and J ends were trimmed by 1 base and 7 bases, with 13 bases remaining between them.